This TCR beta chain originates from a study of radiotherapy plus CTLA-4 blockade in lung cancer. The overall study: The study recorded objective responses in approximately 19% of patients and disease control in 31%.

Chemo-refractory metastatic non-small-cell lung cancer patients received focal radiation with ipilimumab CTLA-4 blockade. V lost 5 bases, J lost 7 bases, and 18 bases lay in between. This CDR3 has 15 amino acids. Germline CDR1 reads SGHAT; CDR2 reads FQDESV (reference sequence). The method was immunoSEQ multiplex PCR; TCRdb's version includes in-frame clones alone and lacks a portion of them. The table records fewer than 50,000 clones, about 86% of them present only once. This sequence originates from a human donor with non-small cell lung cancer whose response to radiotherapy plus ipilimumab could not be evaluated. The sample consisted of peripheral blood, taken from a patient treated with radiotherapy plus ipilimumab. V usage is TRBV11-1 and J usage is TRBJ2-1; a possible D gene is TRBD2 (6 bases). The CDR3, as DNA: TGTGCCAGCAGCCTTAGCGGAGTGGGGTTTAATGAGCAGTTCTTC. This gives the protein CASSLSGVGFNEQFF.